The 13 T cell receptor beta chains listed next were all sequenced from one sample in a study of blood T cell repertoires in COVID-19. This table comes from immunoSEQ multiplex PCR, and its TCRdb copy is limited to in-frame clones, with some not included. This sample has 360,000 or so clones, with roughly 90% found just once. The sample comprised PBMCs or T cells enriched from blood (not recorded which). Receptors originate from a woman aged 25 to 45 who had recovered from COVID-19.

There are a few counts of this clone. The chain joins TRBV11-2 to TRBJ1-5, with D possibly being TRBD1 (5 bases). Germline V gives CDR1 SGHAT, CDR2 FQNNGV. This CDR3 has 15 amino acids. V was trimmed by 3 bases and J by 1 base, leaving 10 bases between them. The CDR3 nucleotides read TGTGCCAGCAGCTTGGGAAGGGGAAGCAATCAGCCCCAGCATTTT. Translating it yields CASSLGRGSNQPQHF.

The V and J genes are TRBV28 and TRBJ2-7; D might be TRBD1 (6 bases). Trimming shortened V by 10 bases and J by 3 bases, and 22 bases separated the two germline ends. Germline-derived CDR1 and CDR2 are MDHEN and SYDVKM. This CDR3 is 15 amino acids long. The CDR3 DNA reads TGTGCCATACAGACCGGGGCCTCAGGGGTCTACGAGCAGTACTTC. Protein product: CAIQTGASGVYEQYF.

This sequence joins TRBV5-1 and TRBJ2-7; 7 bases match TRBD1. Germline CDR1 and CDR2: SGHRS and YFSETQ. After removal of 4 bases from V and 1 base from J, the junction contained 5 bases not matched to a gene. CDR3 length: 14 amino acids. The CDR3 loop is CASSDGTVSYEQYF. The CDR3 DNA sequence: TGCGCCAGCAGCGACGGGACAGTTTCCTACGAGCAGTACTTC. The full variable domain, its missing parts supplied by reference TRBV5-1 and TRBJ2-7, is KAGVTQTPRYLIKTRGQQVTLSCSPISGHRSVSWYQQTPGQGLQFLFEYFSETQRNKGNFPGRFSGRQFSNSRSEMNVSTLELGDSALYLCASSDGTVSYEQYFGPGTRLTVT.

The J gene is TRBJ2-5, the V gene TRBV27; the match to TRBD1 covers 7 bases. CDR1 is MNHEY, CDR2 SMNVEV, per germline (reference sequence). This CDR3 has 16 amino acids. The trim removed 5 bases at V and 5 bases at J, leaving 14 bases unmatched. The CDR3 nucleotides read TGTGCCAGCAGTCCCCTCCTGACAGGGCCCTGGGAGACCCAGTACTTC. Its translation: CASSPLLTGPWETQYF.

CDR3 region: CASSLTGMNTEAFF. The CDR3 coding sequence is TGTGCCAGCTCACTCACAGGGATGAACACTGAAGCTTTCTTT. V gene TRBV27 combines with J gene TRBJ1-1, with D maybe TRBD1 (6 bases). From germline, CDR1 is MNHEY and CDR2 SMNVEV (reference sequence). The V end was cut by 8 bases, the J end by 0 bases, with 13 bases between. This CDR3 region has 14 residues.

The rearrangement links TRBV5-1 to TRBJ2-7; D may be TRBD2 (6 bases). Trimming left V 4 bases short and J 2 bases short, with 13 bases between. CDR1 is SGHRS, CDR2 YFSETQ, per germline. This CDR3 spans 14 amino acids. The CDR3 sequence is CASSPGDQTYEQYF. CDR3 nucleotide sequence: TGCGCCAGCAGCCCGGGGGACCAAACCTACGAGCAGTACTTC.

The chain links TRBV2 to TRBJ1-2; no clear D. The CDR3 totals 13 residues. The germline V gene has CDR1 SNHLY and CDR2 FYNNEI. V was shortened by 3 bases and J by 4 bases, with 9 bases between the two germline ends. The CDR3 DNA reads TGTGCCAGCAGTGACGGGGAGGGCTATGGCTACACCTTC. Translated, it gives CASSDGEGYGYTF.

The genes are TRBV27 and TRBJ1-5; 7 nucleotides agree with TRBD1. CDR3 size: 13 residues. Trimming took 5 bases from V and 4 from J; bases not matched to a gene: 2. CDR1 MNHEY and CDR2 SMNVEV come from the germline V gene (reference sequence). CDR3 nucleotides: TGTGCCAGCAGTCCACAGGGGAATCAGCCCCAGCATTTT. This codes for CASSPQGNQPQHF.

The CDR3 here is CASSILGQDEQYF. In DNA, the CDR3 is TGTGCCAGCTCAATCCTCGGTCAGGACGAGCAGTACTTC. The chain carries TRBV18 and TRBJ2-7; D ambiguous. The ends were cut back, 5 bases at V and 5 bases at J, with 13 bases in the middle. Germline-derived CDR1 and CDR2 are KGHSH and LQKENI. CDR3 length: 13 amino acids.

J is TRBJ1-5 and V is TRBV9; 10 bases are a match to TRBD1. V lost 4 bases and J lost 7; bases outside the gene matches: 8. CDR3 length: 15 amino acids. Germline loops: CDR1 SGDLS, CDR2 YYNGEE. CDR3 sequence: CASSPSGTGDQPQHF. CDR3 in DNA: TGTGCCAGCAGCCCTAGTGGGACAGGGGACCAGCCCCAGCATTTT.

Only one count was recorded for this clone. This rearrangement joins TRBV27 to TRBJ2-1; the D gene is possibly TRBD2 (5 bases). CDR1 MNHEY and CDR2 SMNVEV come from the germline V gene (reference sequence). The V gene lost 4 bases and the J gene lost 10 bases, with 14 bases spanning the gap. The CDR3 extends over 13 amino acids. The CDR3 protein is CASSYSPGGEQFF. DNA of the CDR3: TGTGCCAGCAGTTATTCACCCGGAGGCGAGCAGTTCTTC.

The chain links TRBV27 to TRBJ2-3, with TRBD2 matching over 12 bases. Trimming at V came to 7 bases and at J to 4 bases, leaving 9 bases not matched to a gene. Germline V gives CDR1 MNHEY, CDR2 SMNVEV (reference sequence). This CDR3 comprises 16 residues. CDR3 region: CASTLHSSGRADTQYF. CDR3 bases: TGTGCCAGCACCCTACACTCTAGCGGGAGGGCAGATACGCAGTATTTT.

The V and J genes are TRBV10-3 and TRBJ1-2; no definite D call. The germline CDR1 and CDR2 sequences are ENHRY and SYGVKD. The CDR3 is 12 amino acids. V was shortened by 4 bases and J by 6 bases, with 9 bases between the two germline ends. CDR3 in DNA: TGTGCCATCAGTGCCAGTCGGGATGGCTACACCTTC. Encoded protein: CAISASRDGYTF.